The 20 T cell receptor beta chains reported below all come from one sample, sequenced in a study of patients and donors after allogeneic stem cell transplantation. TCRdb reprocessed the RT-PCR reads with MiXCR, giving one entry per CDR3 protein. The sample holds over 350,000 distinct CDR3 sequences; about a sixth are singletons and the top ten take 7.2%. Source material: blood, either unsorted or a sorted T cell fraction (not recorded which). These receptors all stem from a human donor who was either an allogeneic HSCT recipient or a stem cell or donor lymphocyte infusion donor (not recorded which). It is not recorded whose cells these are; they may come from a transplant donor.

The chain couples TRBV9 to TRBJ2-1; D tentatively reads TRBD1 or TRBD2 (5 bases each). Trimming cost V 0 bases and J 1 base, with 11 bases left between them. CDR1 is SGDLS and CDR2 is YYNGEE in the germline V gene. This CDR3 spans 16 amino acids. The CDR3, as DNA: TGTGCCAGCAGCGTAGTTCCGGGACCGTCCTACAATGAGCAGTTCTTC. Translation gives CASSVVPGPSYNEQFF.

The chain joins TRBV2 to TRBJ2-3; weak D call: TRBD1 (6 bases). The J call may be mistaken, given a closer DNA end match to TRBJ1-5. Looked up from germline, CDR1 is SNHLY and CDR2 is FYNNEI. The CDR3 has 15 residues. CDR3 sequence (DNA): TGTGCCAGCAAACTAGCGGGGGGGCCCCCAGATACGCAGCATTTT. Translating gives CASKLAGGPPDTQHF.

The chain recombines TRBV10-3 with TRBJ2-3; 14 bases line up with TRBD2. Germline loops: CDR1 ENHRY, CDR2 SYGVKD. The CDR3 covers 14 residues. The V and J ends lost 7 bases and 6 bases, in that order; junction bases with no gene match: 3. CDR3 bases: TGTGCCATCAAGGGACTAGCGGGGGCCGATACGCAGTATTTT. Encoded protein: CAIKGLAGADTQYF.

In its sample, this clonotype was seen a few times. The V gene is TRBV30, the J gene TRBJ2-3; 7 bases agree with TRBD1. Germline assignment: CDR1 GTSNPN and CDR2 SVGIG (reference sequence). Unmatched junction bases numbered 13, after V lost 4 bases and J lost 0 bases. The CDR3 runs to 17 residues. CDR3 region: CAWNRGGRVPSTDTQYF. The CDR3 DNA reads as TGTGCCTGGAATCGAGGGGGCCGCGTTCCTAGCACAGATACGCAGTATTTT.

This rearrangement joins TRBV10-3 to TRBJ2-1; TRBD2 is a possible D gene (6 bases). The CDR3 has 13 residues. Per germline, CDR1 ENHRY and CDR2 SYGVKD. V was pared by 10 bases and J by 7 bases, with 17 bases between. CDR3 DNA: TGTGCCACTGCTAGCGAGCAAGGTAATGAGCAGTTCTTC. It translates to CATASEQGNEQFF.

This clonotype appeared a few times. V and J are TRBV20-1 and TRBJ1-2; no clear D. The CDR3 has 11 residues. Germline lookup yields CDR1 DFQATT and CDR2 SNEGSKA (reference sequence). Trimming took off 5 bases at V and 2 bases at J, with 6 bases between the two ends. CDR3 sequence reads: CSADGNYGYTF. The CDR3, as DNA: TGCAGTGCTGACGGAAACTATGGCTACACCTTC.

This clonotype was counted a few times. The gene calls are TRBV7-9 and TRBJ2-4, with D hard to call. V dropped 5 bases and J dropped 1 base, with 15 bases sitting between them. This CDR3 has 16 residues. Germline V lookup: CDR1 SEHNR, CDR2 FQNEAQ (reference sequence). The CDR3 loop reads CASSQIPATAKNIQYF. The CDR3 bases are TGTGCCAGCAGCCAAATACCGGCCACGGCCAAAAACATTCAGTACTTC.

The chain uses TRBV5-1 and TRBJ2-7, with 8 bases identical to TRBD2. Trimming at V came to 4 bases and at J to 5 bases, leaving 11 bases not matched to a gene. CDR1 is SGHRS, CDR2 YFSETQ, per germline. The CDR3 length is 15 residues. CDR3 bases: TGCGCCAGCAGCACTAGAAGCGGGAGTGGTAACGAGCAGTACTTC. It specifies CASSTRSGSGNEQYF.

The chain couples TRBV6-2 or TRBV6-3 to TRBJ1-1; a possible D gene is TRBD1 (5 bases). This CDR3 contains 17 residues. Germline V gene data show CDR1 as MNHEY and CDR2 as SVGEGT. V dropped 3 bases and J dropped 1 base, with 18 bases sitting between them. The CDR3 spells CASSYSPLHRPNTEAFF. DNA of the CDR3: TGTGCCAGCAGTTATTCCCCACTACACAGGCCGAACACTGAAGCTTTCTTT.

This sequence joins TRBV9 and TRBJ2-3; TRBD2 agrees at 10 bases. Germline CDR1 is SGDLS and CDR2 is YYNGEE. The CDR3 covers 18 residues. After removal of 0 bases from V and 2 bases from J, the junction contained 9 bases not matched to a gene. The DNA for the CDR3 is TGTGCCAGCAGCGTAGGGTATGCTAGCGGGGGTACCACAGATACGCAGTATTTT. Its translation is CASSVGYASGGTTDTQYF.

The chain couples TRBV20-1 to TRBJ1-2; 8 nucleotides match TRBD1. The CDR3 is 14 residues long. J was trimmed by 4 bases and V by 0 bases; bases with no gene match: 4. Germline V gene data show CDR1 as DFQATT and CDR2 as SNEGSKA (reference sequence). CDR3 sequence reads: CSARDRGLPYGYTF. The CDR3, as DNA: TGCAGTGCTAGAGACAGGGGGCTCCCCTATGGCTACACCTTC.

There are many counts of this clonotype. The rearrangement joins TRBV7-8 to TRBJ1-3; D gene unclear. Germline V gene lookup returns CDR1 SGHVS and CDR2 FQNEAQ. The V end lost 2 bases, the J end lost 4 bases, and 6 bases lay between the germline ends. This CDR3 has 13 amino acids. The CDR3 spells CASSLMAGNTIYF. For the CDR3, the DNA is TGTGCCAGCAGCTTAATGGCAGGAAACACCATATATTTT.

This clonotype occurred a few times. J is TRBJ2-3 and V is TRBV4-1; D uncertain. This CDR3 has 13 residues. Germline V gene data show CDR1 as MGHRA and CDR2 as YSYEKL. V was pared by 1 base and J by 8 bases, with 10 bases between. For the CDR3, the DNA is TGCGCCAGCAGCCAAGTCTCTAGAGCTACGCAGTATTTT. Protein sequence: CASSQVSRATQYF.

This clonotype came up a few times. CDR3 sequence (DNA): TGTGCCAGCAGCCGTGACATATCGAACACCGGGGAGCTGTTTTTT. This translates into CASSRDISNTGELFF. The chain links TRBV5-6 to TRBJ2-2; D unclear. V lost 4 bases to trimming and J lost 0 bases, with 10 bases between them. The germline V gene encodes CDR1 SGHDT and CDR2 YYEEEE. This CDR3 region has 15 residues.

In its sample, this clonotype was seen a few times. This chain joins TRBV12-3 or TRBV12-4 and TRBJ2-5; 8 bases agree with TRBD1. Losses at the gene ends were 3 bases for V and 4 bases for J; bases not matched to a gene: 1. CDR3 length: 13 amino acids. The CDR3: CASSLDRAETQYF. The CDR3 region has the DNA TGTGCCAGCAGTTTGGACAGGGCAGAGACCCAGTACTTC.

This clonotype showed up just a few times. The genes are TRBV12-3 or TRBV12-4 and TRBJ1-6; D is possibly TRBD1 (5 bases). V dropped 6 bases and J dropped 6 bases, with 12 bases sitting between them. There are 14 residues in the CDR3. CDR3 loop: CASRRGRLNSPLHF. The CDR3 DNA reads TGTGCCAGCAGGCGGGGACGTCTTAATTCACCCCTCCACTTT.

CDR3 nucleotide sequence: TGTGCCAGCAGCGTAGAAAACGGTCGGCATACGCAGTATTTT. Its translation: CASSVENGRHTQYF. The J gene is TRBJ2-3, the V gene TRBV9; D unclear. This CDR3 has 14 residues. The V end was cut by 0 bases, the J end by 7 bases, with 12 bases between. Germline CDR1 SGDLS, CDR2 YYNGEE.

This clonotype was seen many times. The genes are TRBV12-3 or TRBV12-4 and TRBJ1-2; 9 bases fit TRBD1. This CDR3 is 17 amino acids long. V shed 6 bases and J 0 bases; nucleotides not matched to a gene: 11. The CDR3 spells CASSLPGQGSTNYGYTF. The DNA for the CDR3 is TGTGCCAGCAGCCTCCCGGGACAGGGATCAACTAACTATGGCTACACCTTC.

The J gene is TRBJ1-6, the V gene TRBV7-3, with D perhaps matching TRBD1 (6 bases). The V gene's germline CDR1 is SGHTA and CDR2 FQGTGA. The length of the CDR3 is 15 residues. Trimming shortened V by 1 base and J by 11 bases, and 15 bases separated the two germline ends. CDR3 in DNA: TGTGCCAGCAGCTTAAATGGTCAGGGGCAGACACCCCTCCACTTT. Protein sequence: CASSLNGQGQTPLHF.

The chain recombines TRBV27 with TRBJ1-5, with D perhaps matching TRBD1 (6 bases). The CDR3 totals 12 residues. Deletions cut 8 bases from V and 4 bases from J, with 9 bases between. Looked up from germline, CDR1 is MNHEY and CDR2 is SMNVEV (reference sequence). The DNA of the CDR3 is TGTGCCAGCGGGGGGCGAAATCAGCCCCAGCATTTT. It specifies CASGGRNQPQHF.